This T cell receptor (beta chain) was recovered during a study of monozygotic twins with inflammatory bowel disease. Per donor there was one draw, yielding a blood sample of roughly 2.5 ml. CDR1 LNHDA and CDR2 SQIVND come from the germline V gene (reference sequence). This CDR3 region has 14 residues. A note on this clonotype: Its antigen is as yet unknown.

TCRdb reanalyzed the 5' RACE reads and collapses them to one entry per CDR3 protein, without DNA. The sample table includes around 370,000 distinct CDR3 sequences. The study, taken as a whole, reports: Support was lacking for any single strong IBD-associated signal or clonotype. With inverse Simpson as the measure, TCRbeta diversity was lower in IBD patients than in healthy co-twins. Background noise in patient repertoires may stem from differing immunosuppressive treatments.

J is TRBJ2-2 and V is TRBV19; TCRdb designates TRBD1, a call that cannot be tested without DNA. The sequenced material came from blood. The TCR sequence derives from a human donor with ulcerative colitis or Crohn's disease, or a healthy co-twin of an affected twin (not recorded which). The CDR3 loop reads CAHPPGDNTGELFF.